A selection of T cell receptor beta chains follows, all from one sample in a study of T-cell reconstitution after alpha-beta-depleted transplantation in children. TCRdb used MiXCR to reprocess the PCR reads, holding one entry per CDR3 protein. The sample holds around 440,000 distinct CDR3 sequences, roughly a tenth seen once. The starting material was PBMCs, obtained before TCRalphabeta/CD19-depleted stem cell transplant. These receptors all stem from a child aged 2-15 years with inherited bone marrow failure, due to receive a stem cell transplant. Both conserved end residues are part of each CDR3. Each record gives: J gene, D gene, V gene, clone size, CDR3 protein, CDR3 DNA. The D gene is left open where the match is weak. Size is omitted from some rows. Given values are once, few, many or a class for expanded clones.

j_gene: TRBJ2-1; d_gene: TRBD2; v_gene: TRBV10-2; abundance: many; CDR3aa: CASTRGLAGVNEQFF; CDR3nt: TGCGCCAGCACCAGAGGGCTAGCGGGAGTCAATGAGCAGTTCTTC
j_gene: TRBJ2-1; d_gene: NA; v_gene: TRBV7-6; abundance: many; CDR3aa: CASSLGVGETREQFF; CDR3nt: TGTGCCAGCAGCTTAGGGGTAGGAGAGACCCGTGAGCAGTTCTTC
j_gene: TRBJ2-1; d_gene: NA; v_gene: TRBV1; abundance: many; CDR3aa: CTSSLFSMRGEQFF; CDR3nt: TGCACCAGCAGCCTATTCTCCATGAGGGGTGAGCAGTTCTTC
j_gene: TRBJ2-1; d_gene: NA; v_gene: TRBV24-1; abundance: many; CDR3aa: CATSDLDRPSSYNEQFF; CDR3nt: TGTGCCACCAGTGACCTCGACCGTCCAAGCTCCTACAATGAGCAGTTCTTC
j_gene: TRBJ2-3; d_gene: TRBD2; v_gene: TRBV29-1; abundance: NA; CDR3aa: CSVEGLAGGISTDTQYF; CDR3nt: TGCAGCGTTGAAGGGCTAGCGGGAGGAATTAGCACAGATACGCAGTATTTT
j_gene: TRBJ2-2; d_gene: NA; v_gene: TRBV3-1; abundance: many; CDR3aa: CASSQAGTSTGELFF; CDR3nt: TGTGCCAGCAGCCAAGCGGGAACCAGCACCGGGGAGCTGTTTTTT
j_gene: TRBJ2-2; d_gene: NA; v_gene: TRBV3-1; abundance: many; CDR3aa: CASSQERELVGTGELFF; CDR3nt: TGTGCCAGCAGCCAAGAGAGGGAACTAGTTGGAACCGGGGAGCTGTTTTTT
j_gene: TRBJ2-7; d_gene: NA; v_gene: TRBV4-3; abundance: many; CDR3aa: CASSQDKRVSSYEQYF; CDR3nt: TGCGCCAGCAGCCAAGATAAAAGGGTCTCGTCCTACGAGCAGTACTTC
j_gene: TRBJ2-2; d_gene: TRBD2; v_gene: TRBV19; abundance: many; CDR3aa: CASSLAGGTTGELFF; CDR3nt: TGTGCCAGTAGTTTAGCGGGAGGAACCACCGGGGAGCTGTTTTTT
j_gene: TRBJ2-1; d_gene: NA; v_gene: TRBV4-3; abundance: few; CDR3aa: CASSQGSPSNREQFF; CDR3nt: TGCGCCAGCAGCCAAGGTTCGCCATCGAATCGGGAGCAGTTCTTC
j_gene: TRBJ2-1; d_gene: NA; v_gene: TRBV7-2; abundance: many; CDR3aa: CASSLINVHEQFF; CDR3nt: TGTGCCAGCAGCTTAATCAATGTCCATGAGCAGTTCTTC
j_gene: TRBJ2-3; d_gene: TRBD2; v_gene: TRBV4-3; abundance: NA; CDR3aa: CASSPGLAGVSTDTQYF; CDR3nt: TGCGCCAGCAGCCCGGGACTAGCGGGAGTTAGCACAGATACGCAGTATTTT
j_gene: TRBJ2-3; d_gene: TRBD2; v_gene: TRBV6-2/TRBV6-3; abundance: few; CDR3aa: CASSFGLAGVQEDTQYF; CDR3nt: TGTGCCAGCAGTTTCGGTCTAGCGGGAGTCCAGGAAGATACGCAGTATTTT
j_gene: TRBJ2-1; d_gene: TRBD1; v_gene: TRBV20-1; abundance: many; CDR3aa: CSARTGVYNEQFF; CDR3nt: TGCAGTGCTAGGACAGGGGTTTACAATGAGCAGTTCTTC
j_gene: TRBJ1-1; d_gene: NA; v_gene: TRBV15; abundance: few; CDR3aa: CATSRDPRPSNTEAFF; CDR3nt: TGTGCCACCAGCAGAGATCCCCGCCCATCGAACACTGAAGCTTTCTTT
j_gene: TRBJ2-3; d_gene: TRBD1; v_gene: TRBV29-1; abundance: many; CDR3aa: CSVRQGSTDTQYF; CDR3nt: TGCAGCGTTAGACAGGGAAGCACAGATACGCAGTATTTT
j_gene: TRBJ2-3; d_gene: NA; v_gene: TRBV27; abundance: many; CDR3aa: CASSLTRSPDTQYF; CDR3nt: TGTGCCAGCAGTTTGACTAGGTCCCCAGATACGCAGTATTTT
j_gene: TRBJ2-3; d_gene: NA; v_gene: TRBV19; abundance: few; CDR3aa: CASSLSDKPGTQYF; CDR3nt: TGTGCCAGTAGTCTCTCGGACAAACCGGGTACGCAGTATTTT
j_gene: TRBJ2-3; d_gene: NA; v_gene: TRBV2; abundance: many; CDR3aa: CASTGILLGSTDTQYF; CDR3nt: TGTGCCAGCACTGGGATCTTACTAGGTAGCACAGATACGCAGTATTTT
j_gene: TRBJ2-1; d_gene: NA; v_gene: TRBV5-4; abundance: few; CDR3aa: CASTPGLGEDQFF; CDR3nt: TGTGCCAGCACTCCGGGACTTGGGGAAGACCAGTTCTTC
j_gene: TRBJ1-5; d_gene: TRBD1; v_gene: TRBV30; abundance: few; CDR3aa: CAWSVPSAGQGFGQPQHF; CDR3nt: TGTGCCTGGAGTGTTCCCTCGGCGGGACAGGGCTTTGGACAGCCCCAGCATTTT
j_gene: TRBJ2-1; d_gene: NA; v_gene: TRBV9; abundance: many; CDR3aa: CASSVVPGSYNEQFF; CDR3nt: TGTGCCAGCAGCGTAGTCCCGGGGTCCTACAATGAGCAGTTCTTC
j_gene: TRBJ2-1; d_gene: TRBD2; v_gene: TRBV4-3; abundance: NA; CDR3aa: CASSQMDGRAYNEQFF; CDR3nt: TGCGCCAGCAGCCAAATGGACGGGAGGGCCTACAATGAGCAGTTCTTC
j_gene: TRBJ2-1; d_gene: TRBD2; v_gene: TRBV5-6; abundance: few; CDR3aa: CASSYRPGTSATYNEQFF; CDR3nt: TGTGCCAGCAGCTACCGCCCCGGGACTAGCGCAACCTACAATGAGCAGTTCTTC
j_gene: TRBJ2-7; d_gene: NA; v_gene: TRBV5-1; abundance: many; CDR3aa: CASSLTGRSYEQYF; CDR3nt: TGCGCCAGCAGCCTTACTGGACGGTCCTACGAGCAGTACTTC
j_gene: TRBJ2-7; d_gene: NA; v_gene: TRBV28; abundance: NA; CDR3aa: CASSPPILEQYF; CDR3nt: TGTGCCAGCAGTCCCCCAATTCTGGAGCAGTACTTC
j_gene: TRBJ2-3; d_gene: NA; v_gene: TRBV15; abundance: many; CDR3aa: CATSRGLTGTDTQYF; CDR3nt: TGTGCCACCAGCAGAGGTCTTACGGGCACAGATACGCAGTATTTT
j_gene: TRBJ1-2; d_gene: NA; v_gene: TRBV9; abundance: many; CDR3aa: CASSAILVGVSYTF; CDR3nt: TGTGCCAGCAGCGCCATATTAGTTGGAGTGAGCTACACCTTC
j_gene: TRBJ2-1; d_gene: NA; v_gene: TRBV20-1; abundance: many; CDR3aa: CSAGRVGNEQFF; CDR3nt: TGCAGTGCTGGCCGGGTGGGGAATGAGCAGTTCTTC
j_gene: TRBJ2-1; d_gene: TRBD2; v_gene: TRBV6-2/TRBV6-3; abundance: many; CDR3aa: CASSYLGRANEQFF; CDR3nt: TGTGCCAGCAGTTACCTCGGGAGGGCTAATGAGCAGTTCTTC
j_gene: TRBJ2-5; d_gene: TRBD2; v_gene: TRBV5-1; abundance: many; CDR3aa: CASTPGGAEETQYF; CDR3nt: TGCGCCAGCACCCCGGGAGGAGCGGAAGAGACCCAGTACTTC
j_gene: TRBJ1-6; d_gene: NA; v_gene: TRBV28; abundance: many; CDR3aa: CASRYQSSYNSPLHF; CDR3nt: TGTGCCAGCAGGTACCAGAGCTCCTATAATTCACCCCTCCACTTT
j_gene: TRBJ2-7; d_gene: TRBD1; v_gene: TRBV5-5; abundance: many; CDR3aa: CASSLAGTDLYEQYF; CDR3nt: TGTGCCAGCAGCTTGGCCGGGACAGACCTCTACGAGCAGTACTTC
j_gene: TRBJ2-1; d_gene: TRBD2; v_gene: TRBV7-2; abundance: many; CDR3aa: CASSSWTSGNEQFF; CDR3nt: TGTGCCAGCAGCTCCTGGACTAGTGGGAATGAGCAGTTCTTC
j_gene: TRBJ1-1; d_gene: NA; v_gene: TRBV24-1; abundance: NA; CDR3aa: CATSEGGPEALF; CDR3nt: TGTGCCACCAGTGAAGGGGGGCCGGAAGCTCTCTTT
j_gene: TRBJ2-3; d_gene: NA; v_gene: TRBV2; abundance: few; CDR3aa: CASSEQGPSTDTQYF; CDR3nt: TGTGCCAGCAGTGAACAGGGACCTAGCACAGATACGCAGTATTTT
j_gene: TRBJ2-3; d_gene: TRBD2; v_gene: TRBV30; abundance: NA; CDR3aa: CAWSVTSGTDTQYF; CDR3nt: TGTGCCTGGAGTGTAACTAGCGGCACAGATACGCAGTATTTT
j_gene: TRBJ2-2; d_gene: TRBD1; v_gene: TRBV29-1; abundance: many; CDR3aa: CSGAGGPNTGELFF; CDR3nt: TGCAGCGGTGCAGGGGGCCCGAACACCGGGGAGCTGTTTTTT
j_gene: TRBJ1-2; d_gene: NA; v_gene: TRBV30; abundance: many; CDR3aa: CAWTHRAGYTF; CDR3nt: TGTGCCTGGACACACAGGGCGGGCTACACCTTC
j_gene: TRBJ2-3; d_gene: NA; v_gene: TRBV4-2; abundance: many; CDR3aa: CASSQDRRVRPDTQYF; CDR3nt: TGTGCCAGCAGCCAAGATAGGAGGGTGCGGCCAGATACGCAGTATTTT
j_gene: TRBJ1-5; d_gene: TRBD1; v_gene: TRBV19; abundance: few; CDR3aa: CASSPRGGTGIFSNQPQHF; CDR3nt: TGTGCCAGTAGTCCCCGGGGGGGGACAGGGATTTTTAGCAATCAGCCCCAGCATTTT
j_gene: TRBJ2-1; d_gene: NA; v_gene: TRBV11-2; abundance: many; CDR3aa: CASSSSIIEQFF; CDR3nt: TGTGCCAGCAGCTCCTCAATCATTGAGCAGTTCTTC
j_gene: TRBJ1-5; d_gene: TRBD1; v_gene: TRBV20-1; abundance: many; CDR3aa: CSARETGRVNQPQHF; CDR3nt: TGCAGTGCTAGAGAGACAGGGAGGGTGAATCAGCCCCAGCATTTT
j_gene: TRBJ2-1; d_gene: NA; v_gene: TRBV12-3/TRBV12-4; abundance: many; CDR3aa: CASSLVAEQFF; CDR3nt: TGTGCCAGCAGTTTAGTAGCGGAGCAGTTCTTC
j_gene: TRBJ2-1; d_gene: NA; v_gene: TRBV20-1; abundance: many; CDR3aa: CSARDLWLASSYNEQFF; CDR3nt: TGCAGTGCTAGAGATCTGTGGCTAGCCAGCTCCTACAATGAGCAGTTCTTC
j_gene: TRBJ1-2; d_gene: NA; v_gene: TRBV29-1; abundance: many; CDR3aa: CSVGAGHDGYTF; CDR3nt: TGCAGCGTGGGAGCCGGACATGATGGCTACACCTTC
j_gene: TRBJ1-1; d_gene: NA; v_gene: TRBV6-5; abundance: many; CDR3aa: CASSSSGTANTEAFF; CDR3nt: TGTGCCAGCAGTTCCTCGGGGACGGCGAACACTGAAGCTTTCTTT
j_gene: TRBJ2-7; d_gene: NA; v_gene: TRBV7-9; abundance: many; CDR3aa: CASSLSTFSYEQYF; CDR3nt: TGTGCCAGCAGCTTGAGTACGTTCTCCTACGAGCAGTACTTC
j_gene: TRBJ2-2; d_gene: TRBD2; v_gene: TRBV7-9; abundance: many; CDR3aa: CASSFSSGIYGELFF; CDR3nt: TGTGCCAGCAGCTTTTCTAGCGGGATTTACGGGGAGCTGTTTTTT
j_gene: TRBJ1-1; d_gene: NA; v_gene: TRBV28; abundance: many; CDR3aa: CASSRGRGGRRWNTEAFF; CDR3nt: TGTGCCAGCAGCCGCGGCCGTGGGGGGCGCAGATGGAACACTGAAGCTTTCTTT
j_gene: TRBJ2-1; d_gene: TRBD1; v_gene: TRBV4-3; abundance: few; CDR3aa: CASSQDIAQGVGFNEQFF; CDR3nt: TGCGCCAGCAGCCAAGATATCGCCCAGGGGGTAGGGTTCAATGAGCAGTTCTTC
j_gene: TRBJ2-2; d_gene: TRBD1; v_gene: TRBV5-1; abundance: NA; CDR3aa: CASSHRGRGGELFF; CDR3nt: TGCGCCAGCAGCCACAGGGGCAGAGGCGGGGAGCTGTTTTTT
j_gene: TRBJ1-3; d_gene: TRBD1; v_gene: TRBV2; abundance: many; CDR3aa: CASTRGTVPRDTIYF; CDR3nt: TGTGCCAGCACCAGAGGGACAGTTCCTCGAGACACCATATATTTT
j_gene: TRBJ2-1; d_gene: NA; v_gene: TRBV18; abundance: many; CDR3aa: CASSPADEQFF; CDR3nt: TGTGCCAGCTCGCCCGCGGATGAGCAGTTCTTC
j_gene: TRBJ1-1; d_gene: NA; v_gene: TRBV19; abundance: NA; CDR3aa: CASSIWGRGNTEAFF; CDR3nt: TGTGCCAGTAGTATTTGGGGCAGGGGGAACACTGAAGCTTTCTTT